The 19 T cell receptor beta chains reported below all come from one sample, sequenced in a study of T cell responses to AZD1222 COVID-19 vaccine (dated by TCRdb to the early 2020s). The time point label, as the study defines it: about 28 days (+/-7) after the second vaccine dose. Library generation was performed with the immunoSEQ multiplex PCR assay. TCRdb's version of the immuneACCESS table is confined to in-frame rearrangements and falls short of the full clone set. An unresolved V gene accounts for under half of the shortfall where checked; the remainder is of unknown origin. This sample comprises about 140,000 clones, 80% to 95% of them detected only once. The ten largest clones add up to approximately 4.3% of the sample. Sequences were derived from peripheral blood, sampled 28 days after the second AZD1222 dose. These receptor sequences come from an adult who received the AZD1222 COVID-19 vaccine.

The chain recombines TRBV4-3 with TRBJ2-3, with 7 bases identical to TRBD1. Trimming cost V 0 bases and J 1 base; bases outside gene matches: 10. This CDR3 spans 18 amino acids. CDR1 LGHNA and CDR2 YSLEER come from the germline V gene. The CDR3 nucleotides are TGCGCCAGCAGCCAAGATCCTCCAGCCGGGACAGGCACAGATACGCAGTATTTT. Its protein product is CASSQDPPAGTGTDTQYF.

V and J are TRBV6-4 and TRBJ1-2, with D unresolved. In germline, CDR1 is MRHNA, CDR2 SNTAGT. This CDR3 region has 14 residues. Trimming left V 0 bases short and J 6 bases short, with 11 bases between. CDR3 sequence reads: CASSDSKSGDGYTF. DNA for the CDR3: TGTGCCAGCAGTGACTCGAAGTCTGGGGATGGCTACACCTTC.

The CDR3, as DNA: TGCGCCAGCAGCTTGGGGTTGTCAGGGTTATACAATGAGCAGTTCTTC. Protein: CASSLGLSGLYNEQFF. This chain uses TRBV5-1 with TRBJ2-1, with D maybe TRBD1 (5 bases). CDR1 and CDR2 (germline): SGHRS, YFSETQ. Trimming pared 0 bases from V and 4 bases from J, leaving 14 bases between. The CDR3 has 16 amino acids.

The V gene is TRBV19, the J gene TRBJ1-1; the D is unclear. Trimming took 1 base from V and 7 from J, leaving 13 bases between them. The germline CDR1 and CDR2 sequences are LNHDA and SQIVND (reference sequence). There are 14 residues in the CDR3. CDR3 loop: CASSIGGRLYEAFF. CDR3 DNA sequence: TGTGCCAGTAGTATAGGCGGCAGGTTGTATGAAGCTTTCTTT.

The chain carries TRBV28 and TRBJ1-2; D is unclear. This CDR3 has 14 residues. V was cut by 6 bases and J by 3 bases, with 14 bases left in between. Germline CDR1 MDHEN, CDR2 SYDVKM. In DNA form, the CDR3 reads TGTGCCAGCAGAAGGACCCGCGCCGACTATGGCTACACCTTC. Translating it yields CASRRTRADYGYTF.

The V call is TRBV2, the J call TRBJ2-1; TRBD2 might be the D (6 bases). V lost 4 bases, J lost 5 bases, and 12 bases lay in between. The CDR3 is 14 residues long. CDR1 and CDR2 (germline): SNHLY, FYNNEI. The CDR3 coding sequence is TGTGCCAGCAGTGGTCCACTAGCTGACAATGAGCAGTTCTTC. It translates to CASSGPLADNEQFF.

This chain uses TRBV2 with TRBJ2-5; 9 nucleotides line up with TRBD2. Germline CDR1 is SNHLY and CDR2 is FYNNEI. The CDR3 has 15 amino acids. Trimming cost V 9 bases and J 5 bases; bases outside gene matches: 13. The CDR3 DNA follows: TGTGCCAGTGGACTAGCGTCCCAGGGGGGGGAGACCCAGTACTTC. Translation: CASGLASQGGETQYF.

The chain couples TRBV4-2 to TRBJ2-5; tentative D call: TRBD2 (6 bases). There are 16 residues in the CDR3. Germline assignment: CDR1 LGHNA and CDR2 YNFKEQ. Trimming left V 2 bases short and J 5 bases short, with 18 bases between. The DNA of the CDR3 is TGTGCCAGCAGCCAAAGTTGGGCGGGAACTTCGGAGACCCAGTACTTC. Translation gives CASSQSWAGTSETQYF.

The chain employs TRBV7-9 and TRBJ1-2, with D possibly TRBD1 on 5 matching bases. The CDR3 is 12 residues long. The ends were cut back, 5 bases at V and 8 bases at J, with 12 bases in the middle. CDR1 is SEHNR, CDR2 FQNEAQ, per germline (reference sequence). For the CDR3, the DNA is TGTGCCAGCAGCCCGGGGGGGTACGGCTACACCTTC. Its protein is CASSPGGYGYTF.

The chain links TRBV4-3 to TRBJ1-4; TRBD1 might be the D (5 bases). The CDR3 runs 18 residues. V lost 0 bases and J 7 bases, leaving 21 bases between the germline ends. The germline gives CDR1 LGHNA, CDR2 YSLEER. CDR3 sequence (DNA): TGCGCCAGCAGCCAAGAAGAGTGGGGACCCCTCGGGCGTGAAAAACTGTTTTTT. Its translation: CASSQEEWGPLGREKLFF.

The chain carries TRBV5-1 and TRBJ2-3, with D possibly being TRBD2 (6 bases). The CDR3 spans 14 residues. Looked up from germline, CDR1 is SGHRS and CDR2 is YFSETQ. V lost 4 bases to trimming and J lost 6 bases, with 15 bases between them. The CDR3 loop reads CASSRGTTTDTQYF. The CDR3 DNA reads TGCGCCAGCAGCCGGGGGACGACCACCGATACGCAGTATTTT.

V usage is TRBV7-9 and J usage is TRBJ2-3; D is undetermined. CDR3 length equals 14 residues. Trimming removed 2 bases from V and 0 bases from J, with 6 bases in between. Germline CDR1 and CDR2: SEHNR and FQNEAQ (reference sequence). In DNA, the CDR3 is TGTGCCAGCAGCTTAACCTCCAGCACAGATACGCAGTATTTT. This sequence encodes CASSLTSSTDTQYF. Combining the CDR3 with reference TRBV7-9 and TRBJ2-3 gives the whole variable domain DTGVSQNPRHKITKRGQNVTFRCDPISEHNRLYWYRQTLGQGPEFLTYFQNEAQLEKSRLLSDRFSAERPKGSFSTLEIQRTEQGDSAMYLCASSLTSSTDTQYFGPGTRLTVL.

The V and J genes are TRBV6-6 and TRBJ1-1; D gene ambiguous. The V and J ends lost 2 bases and 1 base respectively, with 14 bases between them. The CDR3 runs 16 residues. In germline, CDR1 is MNHNY, CDR2 SVGAGI (reference sequence). The CDR3 DNA sequence: TGTGCCAGCAGTTACGGAAAGGCTCGGAGGAACACTGAAGCTTTCTTT. Its protein is CASSYGKARRNTEAFF.

This chain uses TRBV21-1 with TRBJ2-4; TRBD1, the table's D call, was not compared with the DNA. TRBV21-1 is a known pseudogene. This CDR3 comprises 17 residues. The CDR3 DNA reads TGTGCCAGCAGCAAAGCTGTTAGGGGTGGTGCCAAAAACATTCAGTACTTC. This translates into CASSKAVRGGAKNIQYF.

The CDR3 DNA sequence: TGCGCCAGCAGCTTAGCCGGGACAGGTGATGGCTACACCTTC. Its translation: CASSLAGTGDGYTF. The V and J genes are TRBV5-1 and TRBJ1-2, with 8 bases fitting TRBD1. There are 14 residues in the CDR3. Looked up from germline, CDR1 is SGHRS and CDR2 is YFSETQ. V was clipped by 2 bases and J by 6 bases; unmatched bases: 6.

The gene calls are TRBV9 and TRBJ2-1, with 7 bases aligning to TRBD1. Germline loops: CDR1 SGDLS, CDR2 YYNGEE. The CDR3 contains 14 residues. The trim removed 0 bases at V and 8 bases at J, leaving 5 bases unmatched. The CDR3 reads CASSVGGGRDEQFF. The DNA for the CDR3 is TGTGCCAGCAGCGTAGGAGGGGGCCGCGATGAGCAGTTCTTC.

This sequence joins TRBV29-1 and TRBJ2-1, with unresolved D. Germline V gene sequence: CDR1 SQVTM, CDR2 ANQGSEA. The V end lost 5 bases, the J end lost 4 bases, and 15 bases lay between the germline ends. There are 14 residues in the CDR3. The CDR3 region is CSVRWGQAYNEQFF. Here the CDR3 DNA reads TGCAGCGTTCGATGGGGTCAGGCTTACAATGAGCAGTTCTTC.

CDR3 sequence reads: CASSAPGLLAGEIEQFF. For the CDR3, the DNA is TGTGCCAGCAGCGCCCCCGGTCTGTTAGCGGGAGAGATTGAGCAGTTCTTC. The chain couples TRBV9 to TRBJ2-1, with TRBD2 matching over 9 bases. With 3 bases clipped from V and 9 bases from J, the junction kept 16 bases outside the gene matches. Germline V CDR1 and CDR2: SGDLS, YYNGEE. This CDR3 is built from 17 residues.

The V and J genes are TRBV11-2 and TRBJ2-7; 7 bases map to TRBD2. With V trimmed by 2 bases and J by 2 bases, 9 bases remained unmatched. CDR3 length equals 16 residues. Germline lookup yields CDR1 SGHAT and CDR2 FQNNGV. CDR3 sequence: CASSLSGTTNAYEQYF. The CDR3 DNA sequence: TGTGCCAGCAGCTTATCGGGGACTACCAATGCCTACGAGCAGTACTTC.